Reported below is one T cell receptor beta chain. The CDR3 covers 16 residues. The V end was cut by 6 bases, the J end by 0 bases, with 21 bases between. The germline V gene has CDR1 DFQATT and CDR2 SNEGSKA (reference sequence). MiXCR, run by TCRdb on the 5' RACE reads, gives a single entry per CDR3 protein. The top ten hold about 4% of the sample, which has tens of thousands of distinct CDR3 sequences, over 25% seen once. V is TRBV20-1 and J is TRBJ2-7, with D perhaps matching TRBD1 or TRBD2 (5 bases each). This clonotype was sampled from a female donor with breast cancer. Sequencing used tumor-infiltrating memory CD4+ T cells sorted from the breast tumor. Subset indicated: memory CD4+ T cells, CD4+CD45RO+CD25-. CDR3 sequence (DNA): TGCAGTGCCGATTCCCCAGGGACCCTGTTCTCCTACGAGCAGTACTTC. It codes for CSADSPGTLFSYEQYF.